A selection of T cell receptor beta chains follows, all from one sample in a study of CD8 T cells in Susac syndrome. Each CDR3 protein gets one entry after TCRdb re-called the immunoSEQ multiplex PCR reads with MiXCR. The sample yields some 400,000 distinct CDR3 sequences, around 85% seen once. The sequencing input was CD8+ T cells from PBMCs. Receptors originate from a human donor with multiple sclerosis. The CDR3 runs from the conserved cysteine through the conserved F or W. A D gene is named only where the DNA matches it firmly. Not all rows give a size; the values are once, few, many and, for expanded clones, a class.

d_call j_call cdr3_length v_call clone_size cdr3_aa cdr3_nt
- TRBJ2-5 14 TRBV6-2/TRBV6-3 - CASMAGAYQETQYF TGTGCCAGCATGGCGGGCGCGTACCAAGAGACCCAGTACTTC
- TRBJ2-5 16 TRBV3-1 - CASSQEKEVLEETQYF TGTGCCAGCAGCCAAGAGAAAGAGGTATTGGAAGAGACCCAGTACTTC
TRBD1 TRBJ2-3 16 TRBV20-1 - CSARDYVAGGVDTQYF TGCAGTGCTAGAGATTACGTTGCAGGGGGCGTAGATACGCAGTATTTT
- TRBJ1-3 17 TRBV19 - CASSHFASGTLGNTIYF TGTGCCAGTAGTCACTTCGCATCCGGGACACTCGGAAACACCATATATTTT
- TRBJ2-5 12 TRBV30 - CAWSSGVETQYF TGTGCCTGGAGTAGCGGAGTGGAGACCCAGTACTTC
TRBD1 TRBJ2-5 16 TRBV3-1 - CASSQEQGAPVETQYF TGTGCCAGCAGCCAAGAACAGGGGGCCCCGGTGGAGACCCAGTACTTC
- TRBJ2-1 16 TRBV12-3/TRBV12-4 - CASSLATRFLYNEQFF TGTGCCAGCAGTTTAGCGACTAGATTTCTATACAATGAGCAGTTCTTC
TRBD2 TRBJ2-5 17 TRBV7-9 - CASSLADAAGAWETQYF TGTGCCAGCAGCTTAGCGGACGCGGCGGGAGCCTGGGAGACCCAGTACTTC
- TRBJ2-7 15 TRBV5-1 few CASSLAAGLAYEQYF TGCGCCAGCAGCTTGGCAGCAGGATTGGCCTACGAGCAGTACTTC
- TRBJ1-2 16 TRBV19 once CASSIVPGPANYGYTF TGTGCCAGTAGTATAGTCCCAGGACCAGCTAACTATGGCTACACCTTC
TRBD2 TRBJ2-3 15 TRBV12-3/TRBV12-4 - CASSSGLAITDTQYF TGTGCCAGCAGCTCCGGACTAGCGATAACAGATACGCAGTATTTT
- TRBJ1-1 14 TRBV7-9 - CASSLARAGLQAFF TGTGCCAGCAGCTTAGCGCGGGCAGGGCTTCAGGCTTTCTTT
TRBD2 TRBJ2-7 16 TRBV12-3/TRBV12-4 - CASSLSPLAGEDEQYF TGTGCCAGCAGTTTATCCCCACTAGCGGGAGAAGACGAGCAGTACTTC
- TRBJ2-1 17 TRBV13 - CASSSIPVPSSYNEQFF TGTGCCAGCAGCTCGATACCGGTGCCCAGCTCCTACAATGAGCAGTTCTTC
TRBD1 TRBJ2-4 13 TRBV20-1 - CSAWDRERNIQYF TGCAGTGCTTGGGACAGGGAGAGAAACATTCAGTACTTC
TRBD1 TRBJ2-7 14 TRBV12-3/TRBV12-4 - CASSPTGDPLEQYF TGTGCCAGCAGTCCTACAGGGGATCCCCTCGAGCAGTACTTC
- TRBJ1-1 13 TRBV12-3/TRBV12-4 - CASSYSIQGYAFF TGTGCCAGCAGTTACTCGATACAGGGTTATGCTTTCTTT
TRBD2 TRBJ2-3 15 TRBV11-1 - CASSLLAGAADTQYF TGTGCCAGCAGCTTACTAGCGGGAGCGGCAGATACGCAGTATTTT
TRBD1 TRBJ2-7 20 TRBV12-3/TRBV12-4 - CASSPRTGIRIPFVPYEQYF TGTGCCAGCAGTCCCCGGACAGGGATCCGCATACCATTTGTCCCCTACGAGCAGTACTTC
- TRBJ2-4 21 TRBV7-8 - CASSPGNGPGPQGLAKNIQYF TGTGCCAGCAGCCCAGGAAATGGCCCAGGGCCCCAGGGACTAGCCAAAAACATTCAGTACTTC
TRBD1 TRBJ2-5 13 TRBV19 - CATTGTGEETQYF TGTGCCACCACCGGGACAGGGGAAGAGACCCAGTACTTC
- TRBJ1-4 14 TRBV27 - CASSFQVWGEKLFF TGTGCCAGCAGTTTCCAGGTGTGGGGTGAAAAACTGTTTTTT
- TRBJ2-7 11 TRBV12-3/TRBV12-4 - CASSLSAEQYF TGTGCCAGCAGTTTATCAGCCGAGCAGTACTTC
TRBD1 TRBJ1-1 14 TRBV6-1 few CASRATGFGTEAFF TGTGCCAGCAGGGCGACAGGGTTCGGCACTGAAGCTTTCTTT
- TRBJ1-1 14 TRBV28 - CASRILQGYTEAFF TGTGCCAGCAGAATCTTACAGGGCTACACTGAAGCTTTCTTT
TRBD2 TRBJ2-1 14 TRBV6-1 - CASSEIAGGNEQFF TGTGCCAGCAGTGAGATAGCGGGAGGCAATGAGCAGTTCTTC
TRBD1 TRBJ1-1 14 TRBV6-4 - CASKQRDSNTEAFF TGTGCCAGCAAGCAAAGGGACAGCAACACTGAAGCTTTCTTT
- TRBJ2-4 17 TRBV2 - CATMSSGAGIAKNIQYF TGTGCCACCATGTCGTCTGGGGCTGGGATAGCCAAAAACATTCAGTACTTC
- TRBJ2-7 14 TRBV5-1 - CASSPGRGYDEQYF TGCGCCAGCAGCCCAGGGCGGGGATATGACGAGCAGTACTTC
- TRBJ2-5 15 TRBV15 few CATSEAKEGQETQYF TGTGCCACCAGCGAAGCAAAGGAGGGGCAGGAGACCCAGTACTTC
- TRBJ2-7 13 TRBV27 few CASSLGRAYEQYF TGTGCCAGCAGTTTGGGCAGGGCTTACGAGCAGTACTTC
TRBD2 TRBJ2-1 15 TRBV12-3/TRBV12-4 - CASSLASGGANEQFF TGTGCCAGCAGTTTAGCTAGCGGGGGGGCAAATGAGCAGTTCTTC
- TRBJ2-7 15 TRBV7-9 once CASSSGGGSSYEQYF TGTGCCAGCAGCTCGGGGGGCGGGAGCTCCTACGAGCAGTACTTC
TRBD2 TRBJ2-1 17 TRBV4-1 - CASSLGLAGGRYNEQFF TGCGCCAGCAGCCTAGGACTAGCGGGAGGAAGATACAATGAGCAGTTCTTC
- TRBJ1-5 15 TRBV30 few CAWSVSGYSNQPQHF TGTGCCTGGAGTGTATCCGGTTATAGCAATCAGCCCCAGCATTTT
TRBD2 TRBJ2-7 18 TRBV12-3/TRBV12-4 - CASSLVPPESGTTYEQYF TGTGCCAGCAGTTTAGTTCCGCCCGAGAGCGGGACTACCTACGAGCAGTACTTC
TRBD1 TRBJ2-2 16 TRBV6-5 - CASSYTGTANTGELFF TGTGCCAGCAGTTACACCGGGACAGCGAACACCGGGGAGCTGTTTTTT
- TRBJ2-7 16 TRBV6-1 few CASSPLGGEVGYEQYF TGTGCCAGCAGTCCCCTGGGGGGAGAGGTAGGGTACGAGCAGTACTTC
- TRBJ2-7 14 TRBV4-1 few CASSQEQGSYEQYF TGCGCCAGCAGCCAAGAGCAGGGCTCCTACGAGCAGTACTTC
- TRBJ1-2 14 TRBV6-5 - CASSYSRIFGGYTF TGTGCCAGCAGTTACTCTCGGATCTTCGGTGGCTACACCTTC
- TRBJ1-5 12 TRBV24-1 - CATSDNGGPQHF TGTGCCACCAGTGACAACGGGGGGCCCCAGCATTTT
TRBD1 TRBJ2-1 15 TRBV3-1 many CASSRTGGSYNEQFF TGTGCCAGCAGCCGGACAGGGGGCTCCTACAATGAGCAGTTCTTC
TRBD2 TRBJ2-7 15 TRBV5-4 - CASSLLAGVSYEQYF TGTGCCAGCAGCTTACTAGCGGGGGTCTCCTACGAGCAGTACTTC
TRBD2 TRBJ2-5 17 TRBV20-1 - CSAQYSGTSGIVETQYF TGCAGTGCACAATACTCGGGGACTAGCGGGATAGTGGAGACCCAGTACTTC
- TRBJ2-7 13 TRBV6-5 - CASSYSGVSEQYF TGTGCCAGCAGTTACTCAGGCGTTTCCGAGCAGTACTTC
- TRBJ2-2 18 TRBV3-1 - CASSQEGVWADPTGELFF TGTGCCAGCAGCCAAGAGGGGGTTTGGGCAGACCCCACCGGGGAGCTGTTTTTT
TRBD1 TRBJ2-2 14 TRBV10-2 - CASATGRNTGELFF TGCGCCAGCGCGACAGGGAGAAACACCGGGGAGCTGTTTTTT
- TRBJ2-7 16 TRBV6-5 - CASSYTPRDPSYEQYF TGTGCCAGCAGTTACACGCCCCGGGATCCATCCTACGAGCAGTACTTC
- TRBJ2-3 14 TRBV10-3 - CAISESAGTDTQYF TGTGCCATCAGTGAGTCGGCTGGGACAGATACGCAGTATTTT
TRBD2 TRBJ2-2 17 TRBV5-1 - CASSLASGAWGTGELFF TGCGCCAGCAGCTTGGCCAGCGGGGCTTGGGGGACCGGGGAGCTGTTTTTT
TRBD2 TRBJ2-5 16 TRBV7-2 - CASSFGLAGAKETQYF TGTGCCAGCAGCTTCGGACTAGCGGGGGCCAAAGAGACCCAGTACTTC
- TRBJ1-1 15 TRBV11-2 - CASSDGLRSKTEAFF TGTGCCAGCAGCGATGGACTTCGGTCCAAAACTGAAGCTTTCTTT
- TRBJ2-7 14 TRBV9 - CASSVYDVSYEQYF TGTGCCAGCAGCGTATATGACGTAAGCTACGAGCAGTACTTC
- TRBJ1-2 18 TRBV12-3/TRBV12-4 - CASSLAPGGPEWVYGYTF TGTGCCAGCAGTTTAGCTCCGGGGGGACCGGAGTGGGTTTATGGCTACACCTTC
- TRBJ2-5 14 TRBV14 - CASNQELWGETQYF TGTGCCAGCAACCAAGAGTTGTGGGGAGAGACCCAGTACTTC